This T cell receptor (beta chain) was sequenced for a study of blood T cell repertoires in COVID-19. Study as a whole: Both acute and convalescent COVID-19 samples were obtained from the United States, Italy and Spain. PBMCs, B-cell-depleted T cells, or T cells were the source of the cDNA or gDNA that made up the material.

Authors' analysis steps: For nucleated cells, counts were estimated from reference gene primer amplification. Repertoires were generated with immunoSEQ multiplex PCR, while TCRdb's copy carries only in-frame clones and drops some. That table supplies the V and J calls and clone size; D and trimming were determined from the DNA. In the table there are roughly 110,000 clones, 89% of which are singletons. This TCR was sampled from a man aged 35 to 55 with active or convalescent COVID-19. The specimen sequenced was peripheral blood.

As DNA, the CDR3 is TGCAGCGCTACGGGACAATCGTACGAGCAGTACTTC. Protein: CSATGQSYEQYF. The chain combines TRBV29-1 with TRBJ2-7; maybe TRBD1 (6 bases). The CDR3 runs to 12 residues. Germline loops: CDR1 SQVTM, CDR2 ANQGSEA. The V end lost 7 bases, the J end lost 4 bases, and 14 bases lay between the germline ends.